This section outlines one TCR beta chain sequence together with its context. This sample is drawn from a study of blood T cell repertoires in COVID-19. For the study at large: From the United States, Italy and Spain came samples of acute and convalescent COVID-19.

Original methodology: Amplification of reference gene primers provided the estimated nucleated cell counts. Clones were read by immunoSEQ multiplex PCR, and TCRdb kept only the in-frame ones, dropping some. The V and J calls and clone size were taken over from that table, and D and trimming were inferred from the DNA. This table holds about 210,000 clones, about 88% found once. This TCR was recovered from a man between 65 and 80 years old with acute or convalescent COVID-19. Source material: peripheral blood.

CDR3 bases: TGTGCCAGCAGCTTCCAGGGAGGAGATGAAAAACTGTTTTTT. This sequence encodes CASSFQGGDEKLFF. The rearrangement joins TRBV7-2 to TRBJ1-4; possibly TRBD1 for D (5 bases). The CDR3 is 14 residues long. V shed 3 bases and J shed 6 bases, with 11 bases lying between them. The germline V gene has CDR1 SGHTA and CDR2 FQGNSA.